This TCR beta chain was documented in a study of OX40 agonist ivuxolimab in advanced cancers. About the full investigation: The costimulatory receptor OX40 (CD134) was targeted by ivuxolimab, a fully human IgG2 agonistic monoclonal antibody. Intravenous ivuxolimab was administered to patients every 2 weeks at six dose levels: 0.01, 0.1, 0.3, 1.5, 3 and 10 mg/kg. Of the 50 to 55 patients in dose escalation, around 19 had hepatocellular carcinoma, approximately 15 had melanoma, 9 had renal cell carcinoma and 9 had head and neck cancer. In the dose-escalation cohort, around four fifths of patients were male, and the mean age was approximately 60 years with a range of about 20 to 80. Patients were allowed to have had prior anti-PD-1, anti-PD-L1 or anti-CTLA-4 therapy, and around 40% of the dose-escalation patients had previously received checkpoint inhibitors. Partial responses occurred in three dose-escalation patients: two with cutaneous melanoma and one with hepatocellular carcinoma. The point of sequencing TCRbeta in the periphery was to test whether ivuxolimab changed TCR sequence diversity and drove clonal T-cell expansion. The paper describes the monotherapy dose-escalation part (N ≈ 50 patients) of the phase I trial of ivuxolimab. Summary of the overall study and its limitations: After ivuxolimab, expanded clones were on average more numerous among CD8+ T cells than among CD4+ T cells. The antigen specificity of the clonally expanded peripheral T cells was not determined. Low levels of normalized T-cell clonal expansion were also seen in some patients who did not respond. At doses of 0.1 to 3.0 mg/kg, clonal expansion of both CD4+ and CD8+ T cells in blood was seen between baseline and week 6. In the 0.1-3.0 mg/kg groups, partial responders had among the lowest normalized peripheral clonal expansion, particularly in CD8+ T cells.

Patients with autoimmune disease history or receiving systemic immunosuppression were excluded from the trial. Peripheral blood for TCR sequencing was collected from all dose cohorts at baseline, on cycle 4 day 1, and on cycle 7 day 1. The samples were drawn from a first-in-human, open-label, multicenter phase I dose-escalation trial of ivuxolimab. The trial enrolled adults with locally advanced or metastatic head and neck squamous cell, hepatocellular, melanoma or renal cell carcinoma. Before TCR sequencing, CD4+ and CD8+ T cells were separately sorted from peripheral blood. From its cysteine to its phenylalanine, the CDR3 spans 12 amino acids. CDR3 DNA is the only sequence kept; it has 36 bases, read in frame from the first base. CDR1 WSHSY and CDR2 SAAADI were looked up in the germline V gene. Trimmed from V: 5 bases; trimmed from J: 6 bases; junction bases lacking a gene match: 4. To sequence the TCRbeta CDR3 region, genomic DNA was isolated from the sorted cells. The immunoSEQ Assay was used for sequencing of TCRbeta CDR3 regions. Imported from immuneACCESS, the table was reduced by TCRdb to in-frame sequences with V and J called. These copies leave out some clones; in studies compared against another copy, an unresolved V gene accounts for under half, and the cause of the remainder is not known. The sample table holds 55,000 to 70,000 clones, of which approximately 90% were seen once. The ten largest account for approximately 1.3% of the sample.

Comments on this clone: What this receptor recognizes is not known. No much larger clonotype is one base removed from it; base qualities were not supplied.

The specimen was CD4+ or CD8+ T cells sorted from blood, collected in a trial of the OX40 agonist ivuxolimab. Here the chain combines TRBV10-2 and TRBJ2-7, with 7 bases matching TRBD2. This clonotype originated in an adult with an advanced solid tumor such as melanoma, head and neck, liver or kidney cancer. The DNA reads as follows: TGCGCCAGCAGTCCGACTAGCCGCGAGCAGTACTTC. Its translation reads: CASSPTSREQYF.